This T cell receptor (beta chain) appears in the sequencing data of a study of blood T cell repertoires in COVID-19. Study-wide background: There were acute and convalescent COVID-19 samples, and they came from the United States, Italy and Spain.

Libraries were prepared by immunoSEQ multiplex PCR; TCRdb keeps only in-frame clonotypes and omits some of them. The table records hundreds of thousands of clones, around 90% of them present only once. The V end was cut by 5 bases, the J end by 4 bases, with 14 bases between. Germline V gene sequence: CDR1 MNHNY, CDR2 SVGAGI (reference sequence). This CDR3 comprises 14 residues. This receptor was taken from a young woman who had recovered from COVID-19. The chain employs TRBV6-6 and TRBJ1-1, with D tentatively TRBD1 (5 bases). Sequencing input: peripheral blood. CDR3 residues: CASSETETGTEAFF. In DNA, the CDR3 is TGTGCCAGCAGTGAGACAGAAACGGGCACTGAAGCTTTCTTT.